This passage covers 26 T cell receptor beta chains from one sample sequenced in a study of STAT5B mutations in CD4+ large granular lymphocyte leukemia. Libraries were prepared by immunoSEQ multiplex PCR; TCRdb keeps only in-frame clonotypes and omits some of them. The table has approximately 31,000 clones, 70% to 85% seen once; the top ten hold about 2.1%. Sequences were obtained from CD4+ T cells from blood buffy coats. All receptors come from a human donor in good health.

The CDR3 nucleotides read TGTGCCAGCAGTGAACGACAGGGGGGCTCACCCCTCCACTTT. Its protein product is CASSERQGGSPLHF. This rearrangement joins TRBV6-4 to TRBJ1-6; TRBD1 aligns across 9 bases. CDR1 is MRHNA, CDR2 SNTAGT, per germline. The CDR3 has 14 amino acids. After removal of 3 bases from V and 10 bases from J, the junction contained 4 bases not matched to a gene.

Here the CDR3 reads CASSQPGWGAPGYTF. The DNA for the CDR3 is TGCGCCAGCAGCCAACCGGGGTGGGGGGCACCTGGCTACACCTTC. The rearrangement links TRBV4-3 to TRBJ1-2, with a weak D call TRBD1 (6 bases). Per the germline V gene, CDR1 is LGHNA and CDR2 is YSLEER. This CDR3 has 15 residues. Trimming removed 2 bases from V and 7 bases from J, with 17 bases in between.

The chain uses TRBV12-5 and TRBJ1-1, with 8 bases identical to TRBD1. This CDR3 is built from 16 residues. The V gene's germline CDR1 is LGHNT and CDR2 FRNRAP. Trimming removed 1 base from V and 1 base from J; junction bases left unmatched: 5. CDR3 in amino acids: CASGLESGTGNTEAFF. The CDR3 bases are TGTGCTAGTGGTTTGGAGTCCGGGACAGGGAACACTGAAGCTTTCTTT. Together with reference TRBV12-5 and TRBJ1-1, the CDR3 gives the full variable domain: DARVTQTPRHKVTEMGQEVTMRCQPILGHNTVFWYRQTMMQGLELLAYFRNRAPLDDSGMPKDRFSAEMPDATLATLKIQPSEPRDSAVYFCASGLESGTGNTEAFFGQGTRLTVV.

CDR3 sequence: CASSKQGANQPQHF. CDR3 nucleotides: TGTGCCAGCAGTAAACAGGGGGCGAATCAGCCCCAGCATTTT. The chain combines TRBV7-2 with TRBJ1-5; 9 bases line up with TRBD1. With 6 bases clipped from V and 4 bases from J, the junction kept 4 bases outside the gene matches. This CDR3 is 14 amino acids long. From germline, CDR1 is SGHTA and CDR2 FQGNSA.

The chain employs TRBV5-4 and TRBJ2-1; D ambiguous. Germline CDR1 is SGHNT and CDR2 is YYREEE (reference sequence). The CDR3 is 13 amino acids. Trimming cost V 4 bases and J 9 bases, with 14 bases left between them. CDR3 amino acids: CASSPGVRVEQFF. CDR3 DNA sequence: TGTGCCAGCAGCCCTGGGGTGAGAGTTGAGCAGTTCTTC.

This clone was counted once. V is TRBV5-1 and J is TRBJ2-1, with D possibly matching TRBD2 (7 bases). There are 15 residues in the CDR3. V dropped 2 bases and J dropped 9 bases, with 18 bases sitting between them. CDR1 is SGHRS, CDR2 YFSETQ, per germline. The CDR3 DNA follows: TGCGCCAGCAGCTTCCCTGCGGGGGCTACTCTTGAGCAGTTCTTC. Translation gives CASSFPAGATLEQFF.

This clone was seen more than once but under ten times. The CDR3 protein is CASRTTDRAYNEQFF. CDR3 in DNA: TGTGCCAGCAGAACCACTGACAGGGCCTACAATGAGCAGTTCTTC. The chain employs TRBV6-1 and TRBJ2-1, with 7 bases aligning to TRBD1. There are 15 residues in the CDR3. J lost 2 bases, V lost 6 bases, and 7 bases had no gene match. CDR1 is MNHNS, CDR2 SASEGT, per germline.

This chain links TRBV6-4 with TRBJ1-6; possible D gene TRBD1, 6 bases. The CDR3 is made up of 14 amino acids. V shed 8 bases and J shed 10 bases, with 18 bases lying between them. Germline lookup yields CDR1 MRHNA and CDR2 SNTAGT. CDR3 in amino acids: CASSPEGGASPLHF. The CDR3 nucleotides are TGTGCCAGCTCCCCGGAGGGGGGCGCGTCACCCCTCCACTTT.

This rearrangement joins TRBV7-2 to TRBJ1-3; D is possibly TRBD1 (6 bases). In germline, CDR1 is SGHTA, CDR2 FQGNSA. CDR3 length equals 15 residues. Between the trimmed V and J ends, which lost 5 bases and 2 bases, there was a span of 13 bases. The CDR3 DNA is TGTGCCAGCAGCCGCGGGGGGGGCGCTGGAAACACCATATATTTT. Its translation is CASSRGGGAGNTIYF.

The chain has TRBV5-5 and TRBJ2-1, with D tentatively TRBD1 (5 bases). Germline V lookup: CDR1 SGHKS, CDR2 YYEKEE (reference sequence). This CDR3 contains 12 residues. Between the trimmed V and J ends, which lost 4 bases and 10 bases, there was a span of 12 bases. CDR3: CASSRTQSEQFF. Here the CDR3 DNA reads TGTGCCAGCAGCCGGACACAGTCCGAGCAGTTCTTC.

This chain uses TRBV27 with TRBJ1-1; the match to TRBD1 covers 7 bases. J was trimmed by 3 bases and V by 5 bases; bases with no gene match: 15. CDR1 MNHEY and CDR2 SMNVEV come from the germline V gene (reference sequence). The CDR3 has 17 residues. CDR3 DNA sequence: TGTGCCAGCAGTCCCTGGACGCAACCAGGGGGGTACACTGAAGCTTTCTTT. This translates into CASSPWTQPGGYTEAFF.

The rearrangement links TRBV4-3 to TRBJ2-2, with 8 bases identical to TRBD1. This CDR3 spans 14 amino acids. J gave up 7 bases and V 4 bases, and 5 bases lay outside the gene matches. Per germline, CDR1 LGHNA and CDR2 YSLEER. The CDR3 nucleotides read TGCGCCAGCAGCCCACAGGGGGTTGACGGGGAGCTGTTTTTT. Amino acids: CASSPQGVDGELFF.

The chain couples TRBV10-3 to TRBJ1-2, with 11 bases fitting TRBD1. CDR1 and CDR2 (germline): ENHRY, SYGVKD. Trimming removed 5 bases from V and 6 bases from J; junction bases left unmatched: 8. This CDR3 comprises 15 residues. The DNA of the CDR3 is TGTGCCATCAGTAGCTGGACAGGGGGCTTGGATGGCTACACCTTC. It yields the protein CAISSWTGGLDGYTF.

The chain has TRBV23-1 and TRBJ2-7, with 10 nucleotides matching TRBD2. TRBV23-1 carries the ORF label, with uncertain function. Trimming took 4 bases from V and 1 from J; bases not matched to a gene: 16. There are 19 residues in the CDR3. CDR3 nucleotide sequence: TGCGCCAGCAGTCGCCTCAGCCTCCTAGTAGCGGGGGGTTCCTACGAGCAGTACTTC. Protein: CASSRLSLLVAGGSYEQYF.

This clone has just a few counts. The genes are TRBV30 and TRBJ1-5; 9 bases map to TRBD1. This CDR3 has 17 amino acids. Germline CDR1 reads GTSNPN; CDR2 reads SVGIG (reference sequence). V was pared by 5 bases and J by 7 bases, with 18 bases of the junction left unmatched. CDR3 protein: CAWEGGTGPHTTQPQHF. The DNA of the CDR3 is TGTGCCTGGGAGGGGGGGACAGGGCCACACACTACCCAGCCCCAGCATTTT. Combining the CDR3 with reference TRBV30 and TRBJ1-5 gives the whole variable domain SQTIHQWPATLVQPVGSPLSLECTVEGTSNPNLYWYRQAAGRGLQLLFYSVGIGQISSEVPQNLSASRPQDRQFILSSKKLLLSDSGFYLCAWEGGTGPHTTQPQHFGDGTRLSIL.

The CDR3 region is CASSVDSGPYEQYF. DNA for the CDR3: TGTGCCAGCAGCGTAGACAGTGGACCCTACGAGCAGTACTTC. The chain recombines TRBV9 with TRBJ2-7; no clear D gene. The CDR3 totals 14 residues. The V gene lost 0 bases and the J gene lost 2 bases, with 9 bases spanning the gap. CDR1 SGDLS and CDR2 YYNGEE come from the germline V gene.

V and J are TRBV7-6 and TRBJ2-3, with a tentative D call TRBD2 (6 bases). The CDR3 contains 16 residues. Looked up from germline, CDR1 is SGHVS and CDR2 is FNYEAQ. Trimming took 0 bases from V and 3 from J, leaving 13 bases between them. The DNA for the CDR3 is TGTGCCAGCAGCTTAGCCCCGGGCGGGGCGACAGATACGCAGTATTTT. Its translation: CASSLAPGGATDTQYF.

This clone was counted a few times. V is TRBV18 and J is TRBJ1-1, with 9 bases fitting TRBD1. Germline lookup yields CDR1 KGHSH and CDR2 LQKENI. Losses at the gene ends were 5 bases for V and 11 bases for J; bases not matched to a gene: 6. The CDR3 consists of 12 residues. CDR3 in amino acids: CASSSQGAGAFF. In nucleotides, the CDR3 is TGTGCCAGCTCATCACAGGGGGCAGGGGCTTTCTTT.

The chain recombines TRBV10-3 with TRBJ1-2; the D gene is possibly TRBD1 (6 bases). V was shortened by 4 bases and J by 5 bases, with 17 bases between the two germline ends. Germline V lookup: CDR1 ENHRY, CDR2 SYGVKD. This CDR3 contains 15 residues. CDR3 region: CAISGNRDYKYGYTF. In nucleotides, the CDR3 is TGTGCCATCAGTGGAAACAGGGACTATAAGTATGGCTACACCTTC.

The chain recombines TRBV7-9 with TRBJ2-1; D not certain. The CDR3 runs 12 residues. The V and J ends lost 2 bases and 9 bases respectively, with 8 bases between them. CDR1 SEHNR and CDR2 FQNEAQ come from the germline V gene (reference sequence). The CDR3 protein is CASSLRWGEQFF. The CDR3 DNA sequence: TGTGCCAGCAGCTTAAGGTGGGGTGAGCAGTTCTTC.

The chain combines TRBV5-1 with TRBJ1-5, with 8 nucleotides matching TRBD1. J gave up 0 bases and V 4 bases, and 3 bases lay outside the gene matches. Germline V lookup: CDR1 SGHRS, CDR2 YFSETQ. The CDR3 runs 15 residues. CDR3 sequence (DNA): TGCGCCAGCAGCCCGACAGGGGATAGCAATCAGCCCCAGCATTTT. Amino acids: CASSPTGDSNQPQHF. Variable domain in full (rest from reference TRBV5-1 and TRBJ1-5): KAGVTQTPRYLIKTRGQQVTLSCSPISGHRSVSWYQQTPGQGLQFLFEYFSETQRNKGNFPGRFSGRQFSNSRSEMNVSTLELGDSALYLCASSPTGDSNQPQHFGDGTRLSIL.

This clone has only a few counts. The chain has TRBV4-1 and TRBJ1-5; D ambiguous. From germline, CDR1 is MGHRA and CDR2 YSYEKL. This CDR3 spans 13 amino acids. V lost 0 bases to trimming and J lost 4 bases, with 4 bases between them. The CDR3 DNA reads TGCGCCAGCAGCCAAGACCCGAATCAGCCCCAGCATTTT. Translating gives CASSQDPNQPQHF.

The V and J genes are TRBV9 and TRBJ2-7; the match to TRBD1 covers 10 bases. Germline loops: CDR1 SGDLS, CDR2 YYNGEE. V shed 4 bases, J shed 5 bases, and the junction held 12 bases outside the gene matches. The CDR3 is 16 residues long. The CDR3 loop reads CASSLLGTGATNEQYF. In DNA form, the CDR3 reads TGTGCCAGCAGCTTACTTGGGACAGGGGCTACGAACGAGCAGTACTTC. Full variable domain (rest looked up from reference TRBV9 and TRBJ2-7): DSGVTQTPKHLITATGQRVTLRCSPRSGDLSVYWYQQSLDQGLQFLIQYYNGEERAKGNILERFSAQQFPDLHSELNLSSLELGDSALYFCASSLLGTGATNEQYFGPGTRLTVT.

This sequence joins TRBV5-1 and TRBJ2-3; D is uncertain. The V gene lost 0 bases and the J gene lost 2 bases, with 13 bases spanning the gap. The CDR3 has 16 amino acids. The germline gives CDR1 SGHRS, CDR2 YFSETQ. DNA for the CDR3: TGCGCCAGCAGCTTGGCCGCAGGAGAGTCCACAGATACGCAGTATTTT. Amino acids: CASSLAAGESTDTQYF.

The rearrangement uses TRBV30 and TRBJ1-6; no firm D call. V lost 4 bases, J lost 7 bases, and 11 bases lay in between. Germline V lookup: CDR1 GTSNPN, CDR2 SVGIG (reference sequence). This CDR3 is 13 amino acids long. The CDR3 nucleotides read TGTGCCTGGACCCCCGTCCCGAATTCACCCCTCCACTTT. Protein: CAWTPVPNSPLHF.

The chain has TRBV7-9 and TRBJ2-4; TRBD1 agrees at 10 bases. CDR3 length: 16 amino acids. V trimming: 5 bases; J trimming: 9 bases; junction bases outside the gene matches: 13. CDR1 SEHNR and CDR2 FQNEAQ come from the germline V gene (reference sequence). DNA of the CDR3: TGTGCCAGCAGCCCCAGGCAGGGACAGGGGCGAGGCATTCAGTACTTC. It specifies CASSPRQGQGRGIQYF.